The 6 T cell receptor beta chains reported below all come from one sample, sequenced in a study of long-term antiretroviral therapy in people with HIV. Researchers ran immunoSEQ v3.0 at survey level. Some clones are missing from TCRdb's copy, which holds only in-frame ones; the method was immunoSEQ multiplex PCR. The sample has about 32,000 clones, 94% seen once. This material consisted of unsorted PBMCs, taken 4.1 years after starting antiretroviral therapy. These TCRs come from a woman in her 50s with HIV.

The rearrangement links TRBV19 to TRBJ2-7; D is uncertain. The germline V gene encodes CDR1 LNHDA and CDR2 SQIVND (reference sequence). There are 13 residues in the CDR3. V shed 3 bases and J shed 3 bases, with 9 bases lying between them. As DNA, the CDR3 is TGTGCCAGTAGTATTCCCGGTTTCTACGAGCAGTACTTC. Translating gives CASSIPGFYEQYF.

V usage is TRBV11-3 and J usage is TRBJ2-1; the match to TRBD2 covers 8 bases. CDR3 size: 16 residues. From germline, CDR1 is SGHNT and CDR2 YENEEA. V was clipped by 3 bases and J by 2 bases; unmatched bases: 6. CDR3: CASSFGGGSTYNEQFF. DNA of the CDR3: TGTGCCAGCAGCTTCGGGGGGGGTTCCACCTACAATGAGCAGTTCTTC.

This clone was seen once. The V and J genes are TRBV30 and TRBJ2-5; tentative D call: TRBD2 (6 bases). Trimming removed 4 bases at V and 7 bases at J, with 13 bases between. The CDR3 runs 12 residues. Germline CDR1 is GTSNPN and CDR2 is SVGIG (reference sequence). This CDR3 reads CAWTDGGTTQYF. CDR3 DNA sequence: TGTGCCTGGACCGACGGGGGTACGACCCAGTACTTC.

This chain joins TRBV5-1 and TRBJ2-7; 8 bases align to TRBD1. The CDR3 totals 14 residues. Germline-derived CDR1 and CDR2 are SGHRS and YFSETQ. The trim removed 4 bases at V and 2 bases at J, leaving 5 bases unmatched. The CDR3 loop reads CASSPGQAPYEQYF. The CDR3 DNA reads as TGCGCCAGCAGCCCGGGACAGGCGCCCTACGAGCAGTACTTC.

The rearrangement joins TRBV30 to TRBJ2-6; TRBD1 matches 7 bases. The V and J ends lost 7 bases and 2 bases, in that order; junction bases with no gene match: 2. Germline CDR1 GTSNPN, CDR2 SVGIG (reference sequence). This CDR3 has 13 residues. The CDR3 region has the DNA TGTGCCTTAGGGACAGCTGGGGCCAACGTCCTGACTTTC. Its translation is CALGTAGANVLTF.

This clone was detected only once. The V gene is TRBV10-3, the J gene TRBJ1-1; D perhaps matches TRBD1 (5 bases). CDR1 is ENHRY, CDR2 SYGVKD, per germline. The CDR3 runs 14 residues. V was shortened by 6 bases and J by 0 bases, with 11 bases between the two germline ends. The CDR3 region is CAIREGQMNTEAFF. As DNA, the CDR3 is TGTGCCATCAGGGAGGGGCAGATGAACACTGAAGCTTTCTTT.